Listed below are T cell receptor beta chains from one sample, sequenced in a study of T cells after posttransplantation cyclophosphamide. The method was immunoSEQ multiplex PCR; TCRdb's version includes in-frame clones alone and lacks a portion of them. The sample holds about 15,000 clones; 76% are singletons and the top ten take approximately 1.2%. Sequencing was done on a sample of memory CD4+ T cells sorted from PBMCs. These receptors were collected from a man aged 45-60 years. The CDR3 runs from the conserved cysteine through the conserved F or W. The order of the fields is clone size, V gene, D gene, J gene, CDR3 protein, CDR3 DNA. The D gene is left open where the match is weak. The size of a clone is reported for some rows only, either as once, few or many, or as a class for expanded clones.

size: NA; V: TRBV7-3; D: TRBD1; J: TRBJ1-5; CDR3: CASSLNRGQPQHF; DNA: TGTGCCAGCAGCTTAAACAGGGGTCAGCCCCAGCATTTT
size: few; V: TRBV7-8; D: NA; J: TRBJ2-7; CDR3: CASSTRQTYEQYF; DNA: TGTGCCAGCAGCACGCGACAAACCTACGAGCAGTACTTC
size: NA; V: TRBV11-2; D: NA; J: TRBJ2-7; CDR3: CASKGRDYEQYF; DNA: TGTGCCAGCAAAGGCCGAGACTACGAGCAGTACTTC
size: NA; V: TRBV21-1; D: NA; J: TRBJ1-4; CDR3: CASEPDRGDEKLFF; DNA: TGTGCCAGTGAACCCGACAGGGGCGATGAAAAACTGTTTTTT
size: NA; V: TRBV18; D: NA; J: TRBJ1-1; CDR3: CASSPQSASTEAFF; DNA: TGTGCCAGCTCACCACAAAGTGCGAGCACTGAAGCTTTCTTT
size: NA; V: TRBV11-3; D: TRBD2; J: TRBJ2-5; CDR3: CASSSGTSGTGTQYF; DNA: TGTGCCAGCAGTTCCGGGACTAGCGGGACGGGGACCCAGTACTTC
size: NA; V: TRBV19; D: NA; J: TRBJ2-5; CDR3: CASSAVIDAGETQYF; DNA: TGTGCCAGTAGTGCCGTGATCGACGCAGGGGAGACCCAGTACTTC
size: NA; V: TRBV7-9; D: TRBD2; J: TRBJ2-1; CDR3: CASSLPLRLAGARNEQFF; DNA: TGTGCCAGCAGTTTACCCCTCAGACTAGCGGGAGCAAGGAATGAGCAGTTCTTC
size: NA; V: TRBV7-9; D: NA; J: TRBJ2-5; CDR3: CASSLAGLIGGTQYF; DNA: TGTGCCAGCAGCTTAGCGGGATTAATCGGGGGGACCCAGTACTTC
size: NA; V: TRBV5-8; D: TRBD1; J: TRBJ1-5; CDR3: CASSKGPGQGIQPQHF; DNA: TGTGCCAGCAGCAAGGGACCGGGACAGGGAATCCAGCCCCAGCATTTT
size: NA; V: TRBV27; D: NA; J: TRBJ2-7; CDR3: CASSFIGRGEQYF; DNA: TGTGCCAGCAGTTTCATAGGAAGGGGCGAGCAGTACTTC
size: NA; V: TRBV7-2; D: TRBD2; J: TRBJ2-5; CDR3: CASSLVWASGGSTQYF; DNA: TGTGCCAGCAGCTTAGTCTGGGCTAGCGGGGGTTCGACCCAGTACTTC
size: NA; V: TRBV7-9; D: NA; J: TRBJ1-2; CDR3: CASSREGNYGYTF; DNA: TGTGCCAGCAGCCGCGAGGGAAACTATGGCTACACCTTC
size: medium-sized; V: TRBV9; D: TRBD2; J: TRBJ2-7; CDR3: CASSEAGVPYEQYF; DNA: TGTGCCAGCAGCGAAGCGGGAGTCCCCTACGAGCAGTACTTC
size: NA; V: TRBV30; D: TRBD1; J: TRBJ2-7; CDR3: CAWSVRRTGGNYEQYF; DNA: TGTGCCTGGAGTGTACGGAGGACAGGGGGTAACTACGAGCAGTACTTC
size: NA; V: TRBV11-1; D: NA; J: TRBJ2-2; CDR3: CASSLLAPNTGELFF; DNA: TGTGCCAGCAGCTTATTAGCGCCGAACACCGGGGAGCTGTTTTTT
size: NA; V: TRBV27; D: TRBD1; J: TRBJ2-2; CDR3: CASSDRVNTGELFF; DNA: TGTGCCAGCTCGGACAGGGTTAACACCGGGGAGCTGTTTTTT